The next 22 T cell receptor beta chains were all read from a single sample in a study of identifying expanded T cells in peripheral blood. Method: immunoSEQ multiplex PCR; TCRdb's copy keeps in-frame clones and lacks some. In the table there are around 78,000 clones, 84% of which are singletons. The specimen sequenced was blood. The source of these receptors is a person aged 18-69 years in good health.

This sequence joins TRBV15 and TRBJ2-3; D is uncertain. V gave up 2 bases and J gave up 2 bases, with 8 bases separating them. Germline CDR1 is LNHNV and CDR2 is YYDKDF (reference sequence). The CDR3 is 14 residues long. The CDR3 here is CATSRTGPTDTQYF. The CDR3 DNA reads as TGTGCCACCAGCAGAACCGGGCCCACAGATACGCAGTATTTT.

The chain combines TRBV28 with TRBJ1-3; D is unclear. Trimming left V 5 bases short and J 1 base short, with 12 bases between. Germline CDR1 reads MDHEN; CDR2 reads SYDVKM. This CDR3 is built from 15 residues. CDR3 sequence: CASSPLLASGNTIYF. CDR3 nucleotides: TGTGCCAGCAGTCCCCTGCTCGCTTCTGGAAACACCATATATTTT.

The chain employs TRBV7-6 and TRBJ1-5; D uncertain. Trimming stripped 1 base from V and 4 bases from J, with 5 bases between. The germline CDR1 and CDR2 sequences are SGHVS and FNYEAQ. There are 13 residues in the CDR3. The CDR3 region is CASSLEANQPQHF. In DNA, the CDR3 is TGTGCCAGCAGCTTAGAGGCGAATCAGCCCCAGCATTTT.

This clone came up a few times. The J gene is TRBJ1-5, the V gene TRBV10-3; tentative D call: TRBD1 (6 bases). Per the germline V gene, CDR1 is ENHRY and CDR2 is SYGVKD. The V end lost 2 bases, the J end lost 4 bases, and 9 bases lay between the germline ends. The CDR3 covers 14 residues. CDR3: CAISEVGGNQPQHF. The CDR3 DNA reads TGTGCCATCAGTGAGGTAGGGGGAAATCAGCCCCAGCATTTT.

The rearrangement joins TRBV30 to TRBJ1-2; the D gene is possibly TRBD1 (5 bases). Germline V gives CDR1 GTSNPN, CDR2 SVGIG (reference sequence). The V gene lost 2 bases and the J gene lost 6 bases, with 13 bases spanning the gap. This CDR3 is built from 13 residues. The CDR3 region has the DNA TGTGCCTGGAGTCGGACACGTAGGGATGGCTACACCTTC. Amino acids: CAWSRTRRDGYTF.

This clone was counted a few times. This rearrangement joins TRBV28 to TRBJ2-7, with unresolved D. V was trimmed by 5 bases and J by 6 bases, leaving 17 bases between them. CDR1 and CDR2 (germline): MDHEN, SYDVKM. CDR3 size: 14 residues. CDR3 nucleotides: TGTGCCAGCAGTATCTATAATAGCTTCGCCGAGCAGTACTTC. This encodes CASSIYNSFAEQYF.

A remark on this clone: One end of the junction fails to match germline, which may point to a read error. This sequence joins TRBV7-2 and TRBJ2-7; TRBD2 agrees at 7 bases. In germline, CDR1 is SGHTA, CDR2 FQGNSA. The CDR3 sequence is 13 residues long. Written as DNA, the CDR3 is TGTGCCAGCAGCTTAGCTCCGACTAGCAAGGGGACCTTC. Residues: CASSLAPTSKGTF.

The rearrangement uses TRBV7-3 and TRBJ2-3; D not resolved. CDR1 is SGHTA, CDR2 FQGTGA, per germline. The germline V and J ends were trimmed by 2 bases and 1 base, with 10 bases remaining between them. The CDR3 runs 15 residues. CDR3 protein: CASSLALGRTDTQYF. The CDR3 nucleotides read TGTGCCAGCAGCTTAGCTCTAGGTCGCACAGATACGCAGTATTTT. Based on the CDR3 plus reference TRBV7-3 and TRBJ2-3, the full variable domain is GAGVSQTPSNKVTEKGKYVELRCDPISGHTALYWYRQSLGQGPEFLIYFQGTGAADDSGLPNDRFFAVRPEGSVSTLKIQRTERGDSAVYLCASSLALGRTDTQYFGPGTRLTVL.

A note on this clone: At one end, the junction sequence differs from germline, possibly due to a read error. The chain has TRBV5-1 and TRBJ1-1, with D unclear. The germline V gene encodes CDR1 SGHRS and CDR2 YFSETQ. The CDR3 contains 12 residues. CDR3 DNA sequence: TGCGCCAGCAGCTTGGGTTACGAGATCTCGGTTTTT. Encoded protein: CASSLGYEISVF.

V is TRBV27 and J is TRBJ1-1; weak D call: TRBD1 (5 bases). V was clipped by 0 bases and J by 4 bases, with 12 bases between them. The CDR3 has 15 amino acids. Germline-derived CDR1 and CDR2 are MNHEY and SMNVEV (reference sequence). DNA of the CDR3: TGTGCCAGCAGTTTATCGAGAGGTCAGGGCACTGAAGCTTTCTTT. Protein product: CASSLSRGQGTEAFF.

This chain joins TRBV4-2 and TRBJ1-5, with 8 bases aligning to TRBD1. J was trimmed by 5 bases and V by 3 bases; bases with no gene match: 6. The germline gives CDR1 LGHNA, CDR2 YNFKEQ. The CDR3 sequence is 15 residues long. The CDR3 region has the DNA TGTGCCAGCAGCCAGGACAGGGCCCCCCATCAGCCCCAGCATTTT. This encodes CASSQDRAPHQPQHF.

The J gene is TRBJ2-7, the V gene TRBV27; D uncertain. The V gene lost 0 bases and the J gene lost 2 bases, with 8 bases spanning the gap. Germline CDR1 reads MNHEY; CDR2 reads SMNVEV (reference sequence). This CDR3 contains 14 residues. The CDR3, as DNA: TGTGCCAGCAGTTTATCGAAACAGACCTACGAGCAGTACTTC. Protein sequence: CASSLSKQTYEQYF.

CDR3 bases: TGTGCCAGCAGCTTAGAAATCGGGACTATATACGAGCAGTACTTC. It is translated as CASSLEIGTIYEQYF. The chain employs TRBV11-2 and TRBJ2-7; 7 nucleotides agree with TRBD2. The CDR3 spans 15 residues. Unmatched junction bases numbered 6, after V lost 0 bases and J lost 4 bases. CDR1 and CDR2 from the germline V gene are SGHAT and FQNNGV. Filled out from reference TRBV11-2 and TRBJ2-7, the complete variable domain reads EAGVAQSPRYKIIEKRQSVAFWCNPISGHATLYWYQQILGQGPKLLIQFQNNGVVDDSQLPKDRFSAERLKGVDSTLKIQPAKLEDSAVYLCASSLEIGTIYEQYFGPGTRLTVT.

The chain combines TRBV27 with TRBJ2-2; TRBD2 might be the D (5 bases). Per the germline V gene, CDR1 is MNHEY and CDR2 is SMNVEV (reference sequence). This CDR3 comprises 14 residues. V was shortened by 7 bases and J by 0 bases, with 9 bases between the two germline ends. The CDR3 loop is CASTPGSNTGELFF. In DNA form, the CDR3 reads TGTGCCAGCACCCCGGGATCGAACACCGGGGAGCTGTTTTTT.

CDR3 DNA sequence: TGCAGCGGGGGAGGGGATTCTGCTGGCTACACCTTC. Translated: CSGGGDSAGYTF. This chain uses TRBV29-1 with TRBJ1-2; TRBD1 might be the D (5 bases). V lost 7 bases to trimming and J lost 7 bases, with 16 bases between them. The CDR3 is made up of 12 amino acids. Per the germline V gene, CDR1 is SQVTM and CDR2 is ANQGSEA.

The J gene is TRBJ2-7, the V gene TRBV4-1, with a tentative D call TRBD2 (6 bases). Germline CDR1 MGHRA, CDR2 YSYEKL. The V gene lost 2 bases and the J gene lost 2 bases, with 10 bases spanning the gap. The CDR3 runs 14 residues. CDR3 nucleotide sequence: TGCGCCAGCAGCCAACCTGGACTAACCTACGAGCAGTACTTC. Its protein is CASSQPGLTYEQYF.

This chain connects TRBV7-2 to TRBJ1-3, with 7 bases that match TRBD1. Germline-derived CDR1 and CDR2 are SGHTA and FQGNSA. V lost 5 bases to trimming and J lost 4 bases; unmatched junction nucleotides: 5. The CDR3 has 14 amino acids. The CDR3, as DNA: TGTGCCAGCAGCCGAGACAGGGCCGGAAACACCATATATTTT. This gives the protein CASSRDRAGNTIYF.

This clone was counted once. The V gene is TRBV28, the J gene TRBJ2-7; possibly TRBD2 for D (5 bases). Trimming stripped 9 bases from V and 8 bases from J, with 20 bases between. Germline V gene sequence: CDR1 MDHEN, CDR2 SYDVKM. The CDR3 length is 13 residues. In DNA, the CDR3 is TGTGCCAGTACCCGCCCTAGCTCGAGACAGCAGTACTTC. Translation: CASTRPSSRQQYF.

The rearrangement uses TRBV25-1 and TRBJ1-2; tentatively, D is TRBD1 (5 bases). Germline CDR1 reads MGHDK; CDR2 reads SYGVNS. The length of the CDR3 is 13 residues. The germline V and J ends were trimmed by 6 bases and 2 bases, with 10 bases remaining between them. CDR3 in amino acids: CASSRDSNYGYTF. CDR3 DNA: TGTGCCAGCAGCCGGGACTCCAACTATGGCTACACCTTC.

This chain uses TRBV9 with TRBJ1-2; D remains ambiguous. Germline CDR1 and CDR2: SGDLS and YYNGEE. The CDR3 length is 12 residues. Trimming shortened V by 5 bases and J by 4 bases, and 9 bases separated the two germline ends. The CDR3 DNA reads as TGTGCCAGCAGGGACCCCATCTATGGCTACACCTTC. Translation: CASRDPIYGYTF.

The chain joins TRBV19 to TRBJ1-1; D is unclear. Germline CDR1 reads LNHDA; CDR2 reads SQIVND (reference sequence). The CDR3 consists of 14 residues. Trimming left V 3 bases short and J 2 bases short, with 10 bases between. In DNA, the CDR3 is TGTGCCAGTAGTATCCCGGGAACTAACACTGAAGCTTTCTTT. Protein product: CASSIPGTNTEAFF.

CDR3 sequence reads: CASSSRLAKNIQYF. CDR3 in DNA: TGTGCCAGCAGCTCAAGACTAGCCAAAAACATTCAGTACTTC. The rearrangement joins TRBV11-2 to TRBJ2-4; no reliable D call. There are 14 residues in the CDR3. V lost 4 bases and J lost 0, with 7 bases in between. Germline CDR1 reads SGHAT; CDR2 reads FQNNGV.